The entry below describes one TCR beta chain. Its antigen remains unidentified. This sample is drawn from a study of PD-1 blockade in mismatch repair-deficient tumors. With 0 bases removed from V and 3 bases from J, the gap between germline ends came to 6 bases. This CDR3 has 13 amino acids. Germline CDR1 and CDR2: SGHTA and FQGTGA. Time point described: roughly 10-day in vitro stimulation with candidate neoantigen peptide 7. Libraries were prepared by immunoSEQ multiplex PCR; TCRdb keeps only in-frame clonotypes and omits some of them. The sample has nearly 9,000 clones; 88% are singletons. This TCR came from an adult with mismatch repair-deficient cancer. The material sequenced was cells cultured in vitro, taken from a patient treated with pembrolizumab. The gene calls are TRBV7-3 and TRBJ2-7; unclear D gene. CDR3 in DNA: TGTGCCAGCAGCTTAACGTCCAGCTACGAGCAGTACTTC. Amino acids: CASSLTSSYEQYF.